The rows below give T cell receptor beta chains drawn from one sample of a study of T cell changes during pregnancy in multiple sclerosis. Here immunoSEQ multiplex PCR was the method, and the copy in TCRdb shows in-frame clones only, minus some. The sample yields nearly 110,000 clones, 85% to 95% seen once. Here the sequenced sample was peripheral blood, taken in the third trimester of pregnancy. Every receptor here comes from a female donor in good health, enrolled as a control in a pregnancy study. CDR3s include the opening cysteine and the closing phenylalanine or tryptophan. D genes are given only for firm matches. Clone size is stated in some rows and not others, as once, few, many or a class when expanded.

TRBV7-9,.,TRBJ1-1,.,CASSPLNYTQSTEAFF,TGTGCCAGCAGTCCGCTAAATTATACTCAATCAACTGAAGCTTTCTTT
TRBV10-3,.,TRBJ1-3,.,CAIEQASSGNTIYF,TGTGCCATCGAACAGGCGAGCTCTGGAAACACCATATATTTT
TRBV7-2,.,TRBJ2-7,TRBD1,CASSPHRQGTYEQYF,TGTGCCAGCAGCCCCCACCGACAGGGTACCTACGAGCAGTACTTC
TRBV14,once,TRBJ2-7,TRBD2,CASSQELRGEQYF,TGTGCCAGCAGCCAAGAGTTGCGGGGGGAGCAGTACTTC
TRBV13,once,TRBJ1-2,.,CASTKNEAAFLSNYGYTF,TGTGCCAGCACCAAAAATGAGGCAGCCTTCCTTAGTAACTATGGCTACACCTTC
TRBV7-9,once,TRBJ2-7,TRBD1,CASSPGGTGNYEQYF,TGTGCCAGCAGCCCAGGGGGGACAGGGAACTACGAGCAGTACTTC
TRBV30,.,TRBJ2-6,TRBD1,CASSRTGPILTF,TGTGCCTCAAGTCGGACAGGCCCAATCCTGACTTTC
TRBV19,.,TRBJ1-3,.,CASSIEFPPATRLGNTIYF,TGTGCCAGTAGTATAGAGTTCCCTCCAGCGACGCGGCTTGGAAACACCATATATTTT
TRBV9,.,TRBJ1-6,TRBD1,CASSAGPDRANSPLHF,TGTGCCAGCAGCGCCGGCCCCGACAGGGCTAATTCACCCCTCCACTTT
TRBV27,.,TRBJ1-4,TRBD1,CASSTRGQGRNEKLFF,TGTGCCAGCAGTACACGGGGACAGGGTCGCAATGAAAAACTGTTTTTT
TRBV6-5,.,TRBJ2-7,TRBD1,CASSYRTGRTSYEQYF,TGTGCCAGCAGTTACCGGACAGGGCGAACCTCCTACGAGCAGTACTTC
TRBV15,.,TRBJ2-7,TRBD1,CATSRDITQGSEQYF,TGTGCCACCAGCAGAGACATAACACAGGGGTCCGAGCAGTACTTC
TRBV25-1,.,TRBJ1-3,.,CASSEFRGVSGNTIYF,TGTGCCAGCAGTGAATTCCGGGGGGTCTCTGGAAACACCATATATTTT
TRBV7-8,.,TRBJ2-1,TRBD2,CASSAALGLAGGNEQFF,TGTGCCAGCAGCGCGGCCCTCGGACTAGCGGGGGGTAATGAGCAGTTCTTC
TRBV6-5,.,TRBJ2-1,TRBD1,CASSLGQGAGVEQFF,TGTGCCAGCAGTTTGGGACAGGGGGCTGGAGTTGAGCAGTTCTTC
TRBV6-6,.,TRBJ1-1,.,CASSTGRANTEAFF,TGTGCCAGCAGTACGGGCAGGGCGAACACTGAAGCTTTCTTT
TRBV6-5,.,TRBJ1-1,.,CASSYPTVNTEAFF,TGTGCCAGCAGTTACCCTACAGTTAACACTGAAGCTTTCTTT
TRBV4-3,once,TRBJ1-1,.,CASSQEISDTEAFF,TGCGCCAGCAGCCAAGAAATCTCCGACACTGAAGCTTTCTTT
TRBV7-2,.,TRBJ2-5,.,CASSPSLAEETQYF,TGTGCCAGCAGCCCCTCCCTAGCCGAAGAGACCCAGTACTTC
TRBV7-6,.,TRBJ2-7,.,CASSQKRGLYEQYF,TGTGCCAGCAGCCAAAAAAGGGGTCTCTACGAGCAGTACTTC
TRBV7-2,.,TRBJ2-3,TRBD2,CASSLVAGGPSTDTQYF,TGTGCCAGCAGCTTAGTAGCGGGGGGGCCAAGCACAGATACGCAGTATTTT
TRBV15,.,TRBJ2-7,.,CATSRQQGWGHEQYF,TGTGCCACCAGCAGACAACAGGGATGGGGCCACGAGCAGTACTTC
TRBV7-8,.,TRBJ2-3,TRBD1,CASSPRDSLTDTQYF,TGTGCCAGCAGCCCCAGGGACAGCCTAACAGATACGCAGTATTTT
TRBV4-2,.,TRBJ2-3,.,CASSQEWSGVTDTQYF,TGTGCCAGCAGCCAAGAGTGGTCAGGGGTCACAGATACGCAGTATTTT
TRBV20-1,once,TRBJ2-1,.,CSARDSYEQFF,TGCAGTGCTAGAGATTCTTATGAGCAGTTCTTC
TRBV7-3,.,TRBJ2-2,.,CASSLGFGGGSTGELFF,TGTGCCAGCAGCTTAGGGTTCGGGGGAGGAAGCACCGGGGAGCTGTTTTTT
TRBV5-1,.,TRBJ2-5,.,CASSWAAGGGETQYF,TGCGCCAGCAGCTGGGCGGCCGGGGGTGGGGAGACCCAGTACTTC
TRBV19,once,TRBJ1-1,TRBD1,CASSDRDTEAFF,TGTGCCAGTAGTGACAGGGACACTGAAGCTTTCTTT
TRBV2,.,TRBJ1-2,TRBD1,CASSVSQGAFYGYTF,TGTGCCAGCAGTGTCTCACAGGGGGCATTCTATGGCTACACCTTC
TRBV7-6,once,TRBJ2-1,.,CASSSSLGGSGEQFF,TGTGCCAGCAGCTCCTCACTTGGTGGGTCCGGGGAGCAGTTCTTC
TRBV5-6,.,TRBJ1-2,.,CASSFSTYGYTF,TGTGCCAGCAGCTTTAGTACCTATGGCTACACCTTC
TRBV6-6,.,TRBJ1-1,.,CASSFLQGNTEAFF,TGTGCCAGCAGTTTCCTTCAGGGGAACACTGAAGCTTTCTTT
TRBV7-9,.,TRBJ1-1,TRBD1,CASSSLTGGTEAFF,TGTGCCAGCAGCTCCCTTACAGGGGGCACTGAAGCTTTCTTT
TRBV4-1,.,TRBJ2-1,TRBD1,CASSARQGANEQFF,TGCGCCAGCAGCGCCCGACAGGGCGCCAATGAGCAGTTCTTC
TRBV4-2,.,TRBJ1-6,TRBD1,CASSHEGARNSPLHF,TGTGCCAGCAGCCATGAGGGGGCGCGAAATTCACCCCTCCACTTT
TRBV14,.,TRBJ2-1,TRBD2,CASSPIAGGPNNEQFF,TGTGCCAGCAGCCCCATAGCGGGGGGGCCAAACAATGAGCAGTTCTTC
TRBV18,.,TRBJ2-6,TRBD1,CASSLNLPGQSSGANVLTF,TGTGCCAGCTCACTCAATCTTCCGGGACAGAGCTCTGGGGCCAACGTCCTGACTTTC
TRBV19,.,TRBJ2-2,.,CASSIDLGVGTGELFF,TGTGCCAGTAGTATAGATCTAGGGGTCGGGACCGGGGAGCTGTTTTTT